These T cell receptor beta chains were read from a single sample in a study of cytomegalovirus exposure and HLA in healthy donors. Assay used: immunoSEQ multiplex PCR; TCRdb lists only in-frame clones, some missing. This sample has over 150,000 clones, with 75% to 85% found just once. The sample consisted of PBMCs. The source of these receptors is a young woman in good health and CMV-seropositive. CDR3s include the opening cysteine and the closing phenylalanine or tryptophan. A D gene is named only where the DNA matches it firmly. Only part of the rows carry a size: once, few, many, or a class if the clone is expanded.

j_gene: TRBJ2-7
d_gene: TRBD1
len: 13
v_gene: TRBV29-1
abundance: once
CDR3aa: CSIQGSGGYEQYF
CDR3nt: TGCAGCATACAGGGGTCAGGGGGCTACGAGCAGTACTTC

j_gene: TRBJ2-7
d_gene: NA
len: 16
v_gene: TRBV4-1
abundance: once
CDR3aa: CASSHFSQGPAYEQYF
CDR3nt: TGCGCCAGCAGCCACTTTAGCCAGGGGCCGGCCTACGAGCAGTACTTC

j_gene: TRBJ1-2
d_gene: NA
len: 13
v_gene: TRBV11-3
abundance: once
CDR3aa: CASSSMPQGGYTF
CDR3nt: TGTGCCAGCAGCTCGATGCCGCAGGGGGGCTACACCTTC

j_gene: TRBJ2-7
d_gene: TRBD2
len: 17
v_gene: TRBV2
abundance: NA
CDR3aa: CASSDSGWTSGSYEQYF
CDR3nt: TGTGCCAGCAGTGATTCGGGGTGGACTAGCGGGAGTTACGAGCAGTACTTC

j_gene: TRBJ2-3
d_gene: TRBD2
len: 15
v_gene: TRBV6-4
abundance: few
CDR3aa: CASSDSSGNTDTQYF
CDR3nt: TGTGCCAGCAGTGACTCTAGCGGGAACACAGATACGCAGTATTTT

j_gene: TRBJ2-1
d_gene: TRBD2
len: 14
v_gene: TRBV6-5
abundance: NA
CDR3aa: CASSYREGPNEQFF
CDR3nt: TGTGCCAGCAGTTACCGGGAGGGCCCAAATGAGCAGTTCTTC

j_gene: TRBJ2-3
d_gene: NA
len: 12
v_gene: TRBV5-6
abundance: NA
CDR3aa: CASSLVADTQYF
CDR3nt: TGTGCCAGCAGCTTGGTAGCAGATACGCAGTATTTT

j_gene: TRBJ2-7
d_gene: TRBD2
len: 15
v_gene: TRBV5-4
abundance: few
CDR3aa: CASSGSGRAWGEQYF
CDR3nt: TGTGCCAGCAGCGGTAGCGGGAGGGCCTGGGGGGAGCAGTACTTC

j_gene: TRBJ2-1
d_gene: NA
len: 18
v_gene: TRBV25-1
abundance: once
CDR3aa: CASSETLLNSISYNEQFF
CDR3nt: TGTGCCAGCAGTGAAACCCTCTTAAATAGTATAAGCTACAATGAGCAGTTCTTC

j_gene: TRBJ1-2
d_gene: TRBD1
len: 15
v_gene: TRBV28
abundance: few
CDR3aa: CASSSTGTGYQGYTF
CDR3nt: TGTGCCAGCAGCAGTACCGGGACAGGTTACCAGGGCTACACCTTC

j_gene: TRBJ2-1
d_gene: NA
len: 14
v_gene: TRBV11-2
abundance: NA
CDR3aa: CASSLGGGPNEQFF
CDR3nt: TGTGCCAGCAGCTTAGGGGGGGGGCCCAATGAGCAGTTCTTC

j_gene: TRBJ2-3
d_gene: TRBD2
len: 16
v_gene: TRBV7-8
abundance: few
CDR3aa: CASSPPGLAGADTQYF
CDR3nt: TGTGCCAGCAGCCCACCGGGACTAGCGGGAGCAGATACGCAGTATTTT

j_gene: TRBJ2-7
d_gene: NA
len: 15
v_gene: TRBV6-1
abundance: few
CDR3aa: CASTHEAGSSYEQYF
CDR3nt: TGTGCCAGCACCCATGAGGCGGGCAGCTCCTACGAGCAGTACTTC

j_gene: TRBJ2-3
d_gene: TRBD2
len: 16
v_gene: TRBV5-8
abundance: NA
CDR3aa: CASSPGMTSGSDTQYF
CDR3nt: TGTGCCAGCAGCCCAGGGATGACTAGCGGGAGTGATACGCAGTATTTT

j_gene: TRBJ1-4
d_gene: NA
len: 12
v_gene: TRBV30
abundance: NA
CDR3aa: CASERGSEKLFF
CDR3nt: TGTGCCTCAGAAAGGGGTAGTGAAAAACTGTTTTTT

j_gene: TRBJ1-1
d_gene: NA
len: 17
v_gene: TRBV4-3
abundance: NA
CDR3aa: CASSQDRPETVRPEAFF
CDR3nt: TGCGCCAGCAGCCAAGACCGCCCCGAGACAGTTAGACCTGAAGCTTTCTTT

j_gene: TRBJ2-3
d_gene: NA
len: 17
v_gene: TRBV5-8
abundance: NA
CDR3aa: CASSLGMGAVSTDTQYF
CDR3nt: TGTGCCAGCAGCTTGGGGATGGGAGCGGTTAGCACAGATACGCAGTATTTT

j_gene: TRBJ2-1
d_gene: TRBD2
len: 16
v_gene: TRBV28
abundance: NA
CDR3aa: CASSSSSGNLYNEQFF
CDR3nt: TGTGCCAGCAGTTCTTCTAGCGGGAACCTCTACAATGAGCAGTTCTTC

j_gene: TRBJ1-1
d_gene: TRBD1
len: 17
v_gene: TRBV7-2
abundance: NA
CDR3aa: CASSLVGGQAPRTEAFF
CDR3nt: TGTGCCAGCAGCTTAGTTGGTGGACAGGCGCCCCGCACTGAAGCTTTCTTT

j_gene: TRBJ2-5
d_gene: NA
len: 13
v_gene: TRBV7-7
abundance: NA
CDR3aa: CASSPGQQETQYF
CDR3nt: TGTGCCAGCAGTCCAGGGCAGCAAGAGACCCAGTACTTC

j_gene: TRBJ1-5
d_gene: TRBD1
len: 16
v_gene: TRBV5-6
abundance: NA
CDR3aa: CASSLGVGTGKQPQHF
CDR3nt: TGTGCCAGCAGCTTGGGGGTAGGGACAGGGAAACAGCCCCAGCATTTT

j_gene: TRBJ1-5
d_gene: NA
len: 15
v_gene: TRBV28
abundance: NA
CDR3aa: CASSGNRVSNQPQHF
CDR3nt: TGTGCCAGCAGCGGGAACAGGGTTAGCAATCAGCCCCAGCATTTT

j_gene: TRBJ2-7
d_gene: NA
len: 15
v_gene: TRBV11-3
abundance: NA
CDR3aa: CASSLEGRATYEQYF
CDR3nt: TGTGCCAGCAGCTTAGAAGGCAGGGCGACCTACGAGCAGTACTTC

j_gene: TRBJ1-2
d_gene: NA
len: 16
v_gene: TRBV9
abundance: NA
CDR3aa: CASSVAETGRVYGYTF
CDR3nt: TGTGCCAGCAGCGTAGCTGAAACAGGCCGAGTCTATGGCTACACCTTC

j_gene: TRBJ2-1
d_gene: TRBD2
len: 15
v_gene: TRBV7-2
abundance: once
CDR3aa: CASSLYSGSAREQFF
CDR3nt: TGTGCCAGCAGCTTATATAGCGGGAGTGCCCGTGAGCAGTTCTTC

j_gene: TRBJ2-1
d_gene: NA
len: 17
v_gene: TRBV10-1
abundance: NA
CDR3aa: CASSEASERWNYNEQFF
CDR3nt: TGCGCCAGCAGTGAAGCTAGCGAGAGGTGGAACTACAATGAGCAGTTCTTC

j_gene: TRBJ1-2
d_gene: TRBD1
len: 19
v_gene: TRBV7-2
abundance: NA
CDR3aa: CASSSRTGTGLFLNYGYTF
CDR3nt: TGTGCCAGCAGCTCAAGGACCGGGACAGGGTTATTCCTCAACTATGGCTACACCTTC

j_gene: TRBJ1-5
d_gene: NA
len: 16
v_gene: TRBV21-1
abundance: NA
CDR3aa: CASSKGDRVNNQPQHF
CDR3nt: TGTGCCAGCAGCAAGGGGGACAGGGTGAACAATCAGCCCCAGCATTTT

j_gene: TRBJ2-3
d_gene: NA
len: 14
v_gene: TRBV10-1
abundance: few
CDR3aa: CASTHAAGTDTQYF
CDR3nt: TGCGCCAGTACTCACGCGGCGGGCACAGATACGCAGTATTTT

j_gene: TRBJ2-1
d_gene: TRBD2
len: 14
v_gene: TRBV5-8
abundance: NA
CDR3aa: CASSISGTYNEQFF
CDR3nt: TGTGCCAGCAGTATTAGCGGGACCTACAATGAGCAGTTCTTC

j_gene: TRBJ2-1
d_gene: TRBD2
len: 14
v_gene: TRBV4-3
abundance: once
CDR3aa: CASRLAGGVGEQFF
CDR3nt: TGCGCCAGTCGGCTAGCGGGAGGGGTCGGTGAGCAGTTCTTC

j_gene: TRBJ2-5
d_gene: NA
len: 13
v_gene: TRBV5-6
abundance: NA
CDR3aa: CASSPGRVETQYF
CDR3nt: TGTGCCAGCAGCCCCGGCCGGGTAGAGACCCAGTACTTC

j_gene: TRBJ2-7
d_gene: TRBD1
len: 15
v_gene: TRBV6-6
abundance: NA
CDR3aa: CASSYSNRGTYEQYF
CDR3nt: TGTGCCAGCAGTTACTCTAACAGGGGAACCTACGAGCAGTACTTC

j_gene: TRBJ2-3
d_gene: TRBD2
len: 15
v_gene: TRBV5-1
abundance: few
CDR3aa: CASSLSGRGTDTQYF
CDR3nt: TGCGCCAGCAGCCTTAGCGGGAGGGGGACAGATACGCAGTATTTT

j_gene: TRBJ2-1
d_gene: TRBD1
len: 13
v_gene: TRBV29-1
abundance: NA
CDR3aa: CSLADRADNEQFF
CDR3nt: TGCAGCCTTGCGGACAGGGCGGACAATGAGCAGTTCTTC

j_gene: TRBJ2-1
d_gene: TRBD2
len: 20
v_gene: TRBV9
abundance: once
CDR3aa: CASSVSGLARGPGSYNEQFF
CDR3nt: TGTGCCAGCAGCGTATCCGGACTAGCGAGAGGGCCCGGCTCCTACAATGAGCAGTTCTTC

j_gene: TRBJ2-1
d_gene: TRBD1
len: 17
v_gene: TRBV27
abundance: NA
CDR3aa: CASSFGTPSGGYNEQFF
CDR3nt: TGTGCCAGCAGTTTCGGGACACCCTCAGGGGGCTACAATGAGCAGTTCTTC

j_gene: TRBJ2-1
d_gene: TRBD2
len: 14
v_gene: TRBV19
abundance: NA
CDR3aa: CASSKGLAADEQFF
CDR3nt: TGTGCCAGTAGTAAGGGACTAGCGGCAGATGAGCAGTTCTTC

j_gene: TRBJ1-5
d_gene: NA
len: 14
v_gene: TRBV28
abundance: NA
CDR3aa: CASNSPGGNQPQHF
CDR3nt: TGTGCCAGCAATTCGCCAGGGGGCAATCAGCCCCAGCATTTT

j_gene: TRBJ1-1
d_gene: NA
len: 13
v_gene: TRBV19
abundance: NA
CDR3aa: CASSIQGRTEAFF
CDR3nt: TGTGCCAGTAGTATCCAGGGCAGAACTGAAGCTTTCTTT

j_gene: TRBJ2-1
d_gene: NA
len: 12
v_gene: TRBV29-1
abundance: NA
CDR3aa: CSARLPSNEQFF
CDR3nt: TGCAGCGCCAGACTACCCAGCAATGAGCAGTTCTTC

j_gene: TRBJ1-2
d_gene: TRBD1
len: 15
v_gene: TRBV7-8
abundance: few
CDR3aa: CASSSTGVLNYGYTF
CDR3nt: TGTGCCAGCAGCTCGACAGGGGTTCTTAACTATGGCTACACCTTC

j_gene: TRBJ2-1
d_gene: NA
len: 15
v_gene: TRBV28
abundance: NA
CDR3aa: CASTTPAGNYNEQFF
CDR3nt: TGTGCCAGCACTACCCCAGCCGGGAACTACAATGAGCAGTTCTTC

j_gene: TRBJ2-7
d_gene: NA
len: 13
v_gene: TRBV21-1
abundance: NA
CDR3aa: CAAGRYRPYEQYF
CDR3nt: TGTGCCGCCGGTCGGTACAGGCCCTACGAGCAGTACTTC

j_gene: TRBJ1-1
d_gene: NA
len: 12
v_gene: TRBV6-5
abundance: NA
CDR3aa: CASSSYAVEAFF
CDR3nt: TGTGCCAGCAGTTCCTACGCGGTTGAAGCTTTCTTT

j_gene: TRBJ1-5
d_gene: NA
len: 15
v_gene: TRBV5-1
abundance: once
CDR3aa: CASRTIQNPNQPQHF
CDR3nt: TGCGCCAGCAGGACGATACAGAACCCAAATCAGCCCCAGCATTTT

j_gene: TRBJ2-6
d_gene: NA
len: 16
v_gene: TRBV15
abundance: NA
CDR3aa: CATSRGGVSGANVLTF
CDR3nt: TGTGCCACCAGCAGAGGGGGGGTCTCTGGGGCCAACGTCCTGACTTTC

j_gene: TRBJ2-1
d_gene: TRBD2
len: 15
v_gene: TRBV27
abundance: NA
CDR3aa: CASTAVTSGSTEQFF
CDR3nt: TGTGCCAGCACCGCCGTGACTAGCGGGAGTACTGAGCAGTTCTTC

j_gene: TRBJ2-1
d_gene: TRBD2
len: 15
v_gene: TRBV9
abundance: once
CDR3aa: CASSVRLAPYNEQFF
CDR3nt: TGTGCCAGCAGCGTCCGACTAGCGCCCTACAATGAGCAGTTCTTC

j_gene: TRBJ1-4
d_gene: TRBD1
len: 14
v_gene: TRBV18
abundance: NA
CDR3aa: CASSPGQLNEKLFF
CDR3nt: TGTGCCAGCTCACCGGGACAGCTCAATGAAAAACTGTTTTTT

j_gene: TRBJ2-2
d_gene: NA
len: 18
v_gene: TRBV27
abundance: NA
CDR3aa: CASSLGQGIPFNTGELFF
CDR3nt: TGTGCCAGCAGTTTAGGGCAGGGGATACCCTTTAACACCGGGGAGCTGTTTTTT

j_gene: TRBJ2-3
d_gene: TRBD1
len: 16
v_gene: TRBV28
abundance: NA
CDR3aa: CASSSPGQTSTDTQYF
CDR3nt: TGTGCCAGCAGTTCTCCGGGACAGACTAGCACAGATACGCAGTATTTT

j_gene: TRBJ2-5
d_gene: NA
len: 16
v_gene: TRBV28
abundance: few
CDR3aa: CASRSLAKSWQETQYF
CDR3nt: TGTGCCAGCAGATCCCTAGCGAAGTCCTGGCAAGAGACCCAGTACTTC

j_gene: TRBJ1-2
d_gene: TRBD1
len: 15
v_gene: TRBV6-6
abundance: NA
CDR3aa: CASSYGTGLSYGYTF
CDR3nt: TGTGCCAGCAGTTACGGGACAGGACTCTCCTATGGCTACACCTTC

j_gene: TRBJ1-2
d_gene: NA
len: 15
v_gene: TRBV18
abundance: NA
CDR3aa: CASSPVTRVRDGYTF
CDR3nt: TGTGCCAGCTCACCAGTTACCAGGGTCCGAGATGGCTACACCTTC